Presented here are 17 T cell receptor beta chains from one specimen sequenced in a study of CD8+ T cells in alopecia areata. Following extraction, RNA underwent reverse transcription to cDNA, which served as the sequencing template. Here immunoSEQ multiplex PCR was the method, and the copy in TCRdb shows in-frame clones only, minus some. The table lists over 150,000 clones, less than 70% of them singletons. Specified treatment: oral pan-JAK inhibitor, 5-10 mg twice daily. The starting material was CD4+ T cells sorted from blood, obtained at week 24, from a patient treated with tofacitinib. These TCRs come from a human donor with alopecia areata.

The gene calls are TRBV19 and TRBJ1-2; the D gene is possibly TRBD1 (5 bases). The CDR3 extends over 17 amino acids. The V gene lost 6 bases and the J gene lost 8 bases, with 28 bases spanning the gap. CDR1 is LNHDA and CDR2 is SQIVND in the germline V gene (reference sequence). This CDR3 is CASSLGGRLSGPGGYTF. The CDR3 DNA reads TGTGCCAGTAGCCTGGGGGGTCGTTTAAGTGGCCCCGGGGGCTACACCTTC.

The chain recombines TRBV29-1 with TRBJ2-1; D uncertain. Germline V CDR1 and CDR2: SQVTM, ANQGSEA. CDR3 size: 14 residues. Trimming removed 5 bases from V and 3 bases from J, with 14 bases in between. The CDR3 region has the DNA TGCAGCGTTCTTTTTACTTGGGACTACAATGAGCAGTTCTTC. It specifies CSVLFTWDYNEQFF.

The chain recombines TRBV9 with TRBJ2-7; D gene ambiguous. The CDR3 runs to 13 residues. Germline V gene lookup returns CDR1 SGDLS and CDR2 YYNGEE. Trimming shortened V by 0 bases and J by 9 bases, and 13 bases separated the two germline ends. The CDR3 protein is CASSVGVEAAQYF. CDR3 nucleotides: TGTGCCAGCAGCGTAGGAGTCGAAGCCGCGCAGTACTTC.

The chain uses TRBV7-8 and TRBJ2-3; no definite D call. V lost 0 bases, J lost 6 bases, and 13 bases lay in between. The length of the CDR3 is 15 residues. Germline V gene sequence: CDR1 SGHVS, CDR2 FQNEAQ. CDR3 sequence: CASSLAAGRSDTQYF. The CDR3 DNA follows: TGTGCCAGCAGCTTAGCGGCTGGCCGTTCGGATACGCAGTATTTT.

CDR3 region: CASSVQGASSGNTIYF. CDR3 nucleotide sequence: TGTGCCAGCAGCGTTCAGGGGGCGAGCTCTGGAAACACCATATATTTT. This chain joins TRBV9 and TRBJ1-3; 8 bases are a match to TRBD1. The CDR3 is 16 residues long. CDR1 SGDLS and CDR2 YYNGEE come from the germline V gene. V lost 2 bases to trimming and J lost 0 bases; unmatched junction nucleotides: 4.

The chain combines TRBV27 with TRBJ1-5; D call uncertain. CDR3 length: 14 residues. Trimming shortened V by 0 bases and J by 0 bases, and 3 bases separated the two germline ends. Per germline, CDR1 MNHEY and CDR2 SMNVEV (reference sequence). The CDR3 sequence: CASSLSGSNQPQHF. CDR3 DNA sequence: TGTGCCAGCAGTTTATCGGGTAGCAATCAGCCCCAGCATTTT.

This chain uses TRBV25-1 with TRBJ1-3; unclear D gene. V lost 3 bases to trimming and J lost 4 bases, with 4 bases between them. Germline CDR1 is MGHDK and CDR2 is SYGVNS. There are 12 residues in the CDR3. The CDR3 region has the DNA TGTGCCAGCAGTGATCAGGGAAACACCATATATTTT. Translated, it gives CASSDQGNTIYF. The variable domain in full, completed from reference TRBV25-1 and TRBJ1-3, reads EADIYQTPRYLVIGTGKKITLECSQTMGHDKMYWYQQDPGMELHLIHYSYGVNSTEKGDLSSESTVSRIRTEHFPLTLESARPSHTSQYLCASSDQGNTIYFGEGSWLTVV.

This chain joins TRBV23-1 and TRBJ2-7, with D uncertain. TRBV23-1 is an ORF for which the function is uncertain. This CDR3 spans 12 amino acids. The V gene lost 0 bases and the J gene lost 12 bases, with 12 bases spanning the gap. CDR3 protein: CASSQSVRPPYF. CDR3 nucleotide sequence: TGCGCCAGCAGTCAATCGGTGAGGCCTCCGTACTTC.

This chain links TRBV11-2 with TRBJ1-5; D gene ambiguous. Looked up from germline, CDR1 is SGHAT and CDR2 is FQNNGV. V dropped 5 bases and J dropped 6 bases, with 11 bases sitting between them. The CDR3 loop spans 13 amino acids. Written as DNA, the CDR3 is TGTGCCAGCAGCATAGGTCGGGCTCAGCCCCAGCATTTT. This encodes CASSIGRAQPQHF. Drawing the rest from reference TRBV11-2 and TRBJ1-5, the complete variable domain is EAGVAQSPRYKIIEKRQSVAFWCNPISGHATLYWYQQILGQGPKLLIQFQNNGVVDDSQLPKDRFSAERLKGVDSTLKIQPAKLEDSAVYLCASSIGRAQPQHFGDGTRLSIL.

This chain joins TRBV6-5 and TRBJ1-6; tentative D call: TRBD1 (6 bases). The V and J ends lost 7 bases and 5 bases respectively, with 15 bases between them. The CDR3 consists of 15 residues. In germline, CDR1 is MNHEY, CDR2 SVGAGI. CDR3 residues: CASTPLRGNNSPLHF. Written as DNA, the CDR3 is TGTGCCAGCACACCTTTAAGGGGGAATAATTCACCCCTCCACTTT.

This clone has only a few counts. The chain couples TRBV5-5 to TRBJ2-7, with a possible D match to TRBD1 (6 bases). Germline V gene sequence: CDR1 SGHKS, CDR2 YYEKEE (reference sequence). The CDR3 is 13 residues long. V lost 0 bases, J lost 3 bases, and 7 bases lay in between. CDR3 amino acids: CASSLDRVYEQYF. DNA for the CDR3: TGTGCCAGCAGCTTGGACAGGGTCTACGAGCAGTACTTC. The complete variable domain, with remaining parts taken from reference TRBV5-5 and TRBJ2-7, reads DAGVTQSPTHLIKTRGQQVTLRCSPISGHKSVSWYQQVLGQGPQFIFQYYEKEERGRGNFPDRFSARQFPNYSSELNVNALLLGDSALYLCASSLDRVYEQYFGPGTRLTVT.

Worth noting for this clone: Other nucleotide sequences in the sample specify the same CDR3. V gene TRBV5-1 combines with J gene TRBJ1-1; D is uncertain. Looked up from germline, CDR1 is SGHRS and CDR2 is YFSETQ. The CDR3 covers 14 residues. V was trimmed by 0 bases and J by 0 bases, leaving 6 bases between them. CDR3 protein: CASSLDSLNTEAFF. DNA of the CDR3: TGCGCCAGCAGCTTGGACAGCTTGAACACTGAAGCTTTCTTT. The full variable domain, with the rest looked up from reference TRBV5-1 and TRBJ1-1, is KAGVTQTPRYLIKTRGQQVTLSCSPISGHRSVSWYQQTPGQGLQFLFEYFSETQRNKGNFPGRFSGRQFSNSRSEMNVSTLELGDSALYLCASSLDSLNTEAFFGQGTRLTVV.

This clone was recorded a few times. The J gene is TRBJ2-2, the V gene TRBV5-1; 10 bases map to TRBD2. CDR1 and CDR2 from the germline V gene are SGHRS and YFSETQ. This CDR3 spans 16 amino acids. The V gene end was trimmed by 7 bases and the J gene end by 3 bases; junction bases not matched to a gene: 9. In DNA form, the CDR3 reads TGCGCCAGCCACGTCAGGCTAGCGGGGGACACCGGGGAGCTGTTTTTT. It specifies CASHVRLAGDTGELFF.

In its sample, this clone was seen a few times. V gene TRBV9 combines with J gene TRBJ1-6; D is perhaps TRBD1 (6 bases). The CDR3 is 16 amino acids. The germline CDR1 and CDR2 sequences are SGDLS and YYNGEE. Trimming removed 4 bases from V and 10 bases from J, with 21 bases in between. The chain's CDR3 is CASSLEGGTVRSPLHF. The CDR3 region has the DNA TGTGCCAGCAGCCTCGAGGGGGGGACTGTGAGATCACCCCTCCACTTT.

The rearrangement links TRBV2 to TRBJ1-2, with D hard to call. The CDR3 consists of 11 residues. V lost 7 bases to trimming and J lost 0 bases, with 3 bases between them. Looked up from germline, CDR1 is SNHLY and CDR2 is FYNNEI. The CDR3: CASTANYGYTF. The CDR3 DNA sequence: TGTGCCAGCACCGCTAACTATGGCTACACCTTC.

Only one count was recorded for this clone. This chain joins TRBV9 and TRBJ2-3; 7 bases line up with TRBD2. Germline CDR1 SGDLS, CDR2 YYNGEE. This CDR3 is 14 amino acids long. The J segment lost 1 base and the V segment lost 6 bases, leaving 5 bases of the junction unmatched. The DNA for the CDR3 is TGTGCCAGCACGGGCGGGGGAGGCACAGATACGCAGTATTTT. Translation gives CASTGGGGTDTQYF.

V is TRBV15 and J is TRBJ1-6, with 7 bases aligning to TRBD1. V lost 5 bases, J lost 7 bases, and 8 bases stayed unmatched. The CDR3 covers 15 residues. Looked up from germline, CDR1 is LNHNV and CDR2 is YYDKDF (reference sequence). The CDR3 DNA is TGTGCCACCAGCGGAACCTGGGACAGAAATTCACCCCTCCACTTT. Encoded protein: CATSGTWDRNSPLHF.